Reported below is one T cell receptor (beta chain). The antigen is unknown. The data were obtained in a study of cytomegalovirus exposure and HLA in healthy donors. At the level of the study: Researchers previously reported finding more than 100 million unique TCR beta sequences from about 170 million T cells. Findings and caveats of the study: Further analysis, carried out later, found HLA-associated TCR beta chains more clonally expanded than equally common other chains. Productive rates of about 87% or about 30% were seen for most TCR beta V segments in an earlier analysis.

60 Vbeta and 13 Jbeta primers were used in PCR. In the original workflow: Approximately 78 million unique TCR beta chains, about 10 million of them shared, were counted by a later analysis. The data were produced by immunoSEQ multiplex PCR, yet TCRdb's version contains in-frame clones alone and is incomplete. V, J and clone size reflect that table, while D and trimming were determined from the DNA. The sample has approximately 160,000 clones, 68% seen once. The specimen sequenced was PBMCs. The clonotype comes from a man aged 50-60 years in good health and CMV-seronegative.

The CDR3 DNA follows: TGTGCCAGCAGTATCGAGGTGGTTTTCACAGATACGCAGTATTTT. It is translated as CASSIEVVFTDTQYF. V gene TRBV28 combines with J gene TRBJ2-3; D not certain. Trimming left V 5 bases short and J 2 bases short, with 14 bases between. The CDR3 totals 15 residues. CDR1 is MDHEN and CDR2 is SYDVKM in the germline V gene.